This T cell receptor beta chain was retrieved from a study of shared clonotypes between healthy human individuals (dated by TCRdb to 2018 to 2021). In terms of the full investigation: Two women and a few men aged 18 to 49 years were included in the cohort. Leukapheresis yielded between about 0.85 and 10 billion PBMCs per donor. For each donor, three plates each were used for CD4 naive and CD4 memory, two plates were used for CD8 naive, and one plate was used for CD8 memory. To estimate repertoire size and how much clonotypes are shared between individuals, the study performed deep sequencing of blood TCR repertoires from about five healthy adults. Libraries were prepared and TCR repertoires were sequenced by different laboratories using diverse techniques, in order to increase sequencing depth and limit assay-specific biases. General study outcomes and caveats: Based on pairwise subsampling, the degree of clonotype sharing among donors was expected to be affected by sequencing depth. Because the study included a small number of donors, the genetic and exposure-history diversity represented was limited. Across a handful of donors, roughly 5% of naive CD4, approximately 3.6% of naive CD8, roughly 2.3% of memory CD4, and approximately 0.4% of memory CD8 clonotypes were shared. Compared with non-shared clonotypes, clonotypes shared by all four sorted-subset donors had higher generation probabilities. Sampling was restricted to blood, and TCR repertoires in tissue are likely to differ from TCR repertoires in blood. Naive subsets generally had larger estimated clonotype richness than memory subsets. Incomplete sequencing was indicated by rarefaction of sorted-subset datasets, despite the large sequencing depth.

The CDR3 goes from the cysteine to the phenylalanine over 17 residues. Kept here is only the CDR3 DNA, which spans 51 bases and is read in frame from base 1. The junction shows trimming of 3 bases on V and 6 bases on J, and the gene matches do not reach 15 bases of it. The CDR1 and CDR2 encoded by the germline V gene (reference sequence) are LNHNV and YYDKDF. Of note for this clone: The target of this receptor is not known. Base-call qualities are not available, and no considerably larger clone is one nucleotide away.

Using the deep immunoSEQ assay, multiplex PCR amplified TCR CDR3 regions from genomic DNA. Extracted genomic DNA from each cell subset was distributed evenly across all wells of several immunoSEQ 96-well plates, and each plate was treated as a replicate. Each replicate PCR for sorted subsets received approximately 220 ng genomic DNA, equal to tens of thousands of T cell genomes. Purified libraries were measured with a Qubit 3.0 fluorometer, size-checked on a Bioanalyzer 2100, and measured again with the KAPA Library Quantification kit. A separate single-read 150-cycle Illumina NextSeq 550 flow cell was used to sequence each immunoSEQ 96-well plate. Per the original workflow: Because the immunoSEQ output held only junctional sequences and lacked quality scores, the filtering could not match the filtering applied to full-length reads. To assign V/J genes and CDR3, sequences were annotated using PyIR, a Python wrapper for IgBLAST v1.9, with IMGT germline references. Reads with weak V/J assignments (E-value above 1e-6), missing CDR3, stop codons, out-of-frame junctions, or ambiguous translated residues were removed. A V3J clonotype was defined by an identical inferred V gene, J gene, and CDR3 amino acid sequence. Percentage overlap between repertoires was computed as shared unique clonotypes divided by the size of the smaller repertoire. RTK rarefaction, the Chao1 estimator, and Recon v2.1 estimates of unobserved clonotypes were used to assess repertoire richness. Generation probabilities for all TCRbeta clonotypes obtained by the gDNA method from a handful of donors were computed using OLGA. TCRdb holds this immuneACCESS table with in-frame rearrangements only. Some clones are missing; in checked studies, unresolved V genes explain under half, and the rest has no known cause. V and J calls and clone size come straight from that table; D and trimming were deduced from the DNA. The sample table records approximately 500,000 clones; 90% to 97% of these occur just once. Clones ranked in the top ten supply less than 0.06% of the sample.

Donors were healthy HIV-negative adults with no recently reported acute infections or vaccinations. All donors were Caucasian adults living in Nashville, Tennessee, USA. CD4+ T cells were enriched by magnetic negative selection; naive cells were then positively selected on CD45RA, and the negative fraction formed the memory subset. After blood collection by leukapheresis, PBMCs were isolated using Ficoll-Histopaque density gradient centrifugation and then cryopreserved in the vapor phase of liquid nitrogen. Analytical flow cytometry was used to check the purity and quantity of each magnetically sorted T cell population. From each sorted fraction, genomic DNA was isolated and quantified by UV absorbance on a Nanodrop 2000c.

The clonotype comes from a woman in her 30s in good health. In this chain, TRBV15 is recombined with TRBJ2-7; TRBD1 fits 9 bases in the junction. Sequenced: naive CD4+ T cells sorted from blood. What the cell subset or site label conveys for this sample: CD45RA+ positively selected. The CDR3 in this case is CATSRFQTGTGNGEQYF. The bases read TGTGCCACCAGCAGGTTCCAAACCGGGACAGGGAACGGCGAGCAGTACTTC. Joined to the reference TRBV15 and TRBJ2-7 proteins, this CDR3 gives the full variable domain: DAMVIQNPRYQVTQFGKPVTLSCSQTLNHNVMYWYQQKSSQAPKLLFHYYDKDFNNEADTPDNFQSRRPNTSFCFLDIRSPGLGDTAMYLCATSRFQTGTGNGEQYFGPGTRLTVT.